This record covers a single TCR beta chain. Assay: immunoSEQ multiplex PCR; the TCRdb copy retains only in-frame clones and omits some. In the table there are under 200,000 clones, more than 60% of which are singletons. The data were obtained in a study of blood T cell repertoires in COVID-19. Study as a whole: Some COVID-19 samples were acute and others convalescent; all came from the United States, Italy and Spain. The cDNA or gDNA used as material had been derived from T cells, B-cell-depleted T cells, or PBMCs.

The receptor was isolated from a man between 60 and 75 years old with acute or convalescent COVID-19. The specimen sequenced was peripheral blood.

CDR3 bases: TGTGCCAGCAGCCCTGGGGAAAGGACTAGTGGCGGGGGGTTTGTCAAAAACATTCAGTACTTC. This codes for CASSPGERTSGGGFVKNIQYF. V usage is TRBV3-1 (or the pseudogene TRBV3-2) and J usage is TRBJ2-4; 8 bases line up with TRBD2. The CDR3 consists of 21 residues. Germline V gene lookup returns CDR1 LGHDT and CDR2 YNNKEL (reference sequence). V shed 4 bases, J shed 3 bases, and the junction held 23 bases outside the gene matches.